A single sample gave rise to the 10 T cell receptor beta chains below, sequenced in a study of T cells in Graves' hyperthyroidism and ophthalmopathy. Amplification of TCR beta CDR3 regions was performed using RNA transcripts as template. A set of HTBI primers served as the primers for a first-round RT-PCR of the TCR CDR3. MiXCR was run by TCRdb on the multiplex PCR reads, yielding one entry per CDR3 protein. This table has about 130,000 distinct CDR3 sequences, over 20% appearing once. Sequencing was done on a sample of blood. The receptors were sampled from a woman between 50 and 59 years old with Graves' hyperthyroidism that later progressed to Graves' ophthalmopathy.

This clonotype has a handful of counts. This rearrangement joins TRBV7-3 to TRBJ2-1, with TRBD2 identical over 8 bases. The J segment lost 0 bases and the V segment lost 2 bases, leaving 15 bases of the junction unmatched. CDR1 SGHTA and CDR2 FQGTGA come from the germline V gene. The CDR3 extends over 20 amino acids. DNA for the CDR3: TGTGCCAGCAGCTTATCCGGTCTAGCGGGCGGCCGCCGCTCCTACAATGAGCAGTTCTTC. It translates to CASSLSGLAGGRRSYNEQFF.

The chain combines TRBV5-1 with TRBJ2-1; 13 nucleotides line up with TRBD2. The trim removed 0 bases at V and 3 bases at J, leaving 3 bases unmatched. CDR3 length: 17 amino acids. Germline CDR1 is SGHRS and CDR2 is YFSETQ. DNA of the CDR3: TGCGCCAGCAGCTTGGCCGGGACTAGCGGGAACTACAATGAGCAGTTCTTC. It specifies CASSLAGTSGNYNEQFF.

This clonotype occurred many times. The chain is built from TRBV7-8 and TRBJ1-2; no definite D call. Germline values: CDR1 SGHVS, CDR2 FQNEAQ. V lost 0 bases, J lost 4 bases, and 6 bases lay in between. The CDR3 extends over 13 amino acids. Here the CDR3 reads CASSLASSYGYTF. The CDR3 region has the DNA TGTGCCAGCAGCTTAGCGTCCAGCTATGGCTACACCTTC.

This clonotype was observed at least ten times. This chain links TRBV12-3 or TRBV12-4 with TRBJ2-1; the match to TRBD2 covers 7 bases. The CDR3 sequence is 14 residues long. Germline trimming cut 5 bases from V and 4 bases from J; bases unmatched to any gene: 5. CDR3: CASSHSSGYNEQFF. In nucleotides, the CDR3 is TGTGCCAGCAGTCACTCTAGCGGATACAATGAGCAGTTCTTC.

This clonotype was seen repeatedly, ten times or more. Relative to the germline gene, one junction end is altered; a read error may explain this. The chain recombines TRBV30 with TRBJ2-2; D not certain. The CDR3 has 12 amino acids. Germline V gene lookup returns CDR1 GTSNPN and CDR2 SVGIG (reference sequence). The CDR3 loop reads CAWTANTEELFF. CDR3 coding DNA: TGTGCCTGGACGGCTAACACCGAGGAGCTGTTTTTT.

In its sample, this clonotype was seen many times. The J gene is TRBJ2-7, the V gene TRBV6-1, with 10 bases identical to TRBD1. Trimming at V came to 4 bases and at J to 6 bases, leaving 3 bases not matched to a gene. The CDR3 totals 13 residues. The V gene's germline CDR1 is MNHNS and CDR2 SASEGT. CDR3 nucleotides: TGTGCCAGCAGTGGGGACAGGGGAGGCGAGCAGTACTTC. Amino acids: CASSGDRGGEQYF.

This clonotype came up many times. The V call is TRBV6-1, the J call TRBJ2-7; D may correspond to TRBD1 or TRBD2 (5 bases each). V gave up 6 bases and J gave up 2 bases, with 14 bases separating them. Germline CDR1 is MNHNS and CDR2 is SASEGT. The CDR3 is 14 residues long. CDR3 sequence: CASRRPGTPYEQYF. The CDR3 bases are TGTGCCAGCAGGCGCCCTGGGACCCCCTACGAGCAGTACTTC.

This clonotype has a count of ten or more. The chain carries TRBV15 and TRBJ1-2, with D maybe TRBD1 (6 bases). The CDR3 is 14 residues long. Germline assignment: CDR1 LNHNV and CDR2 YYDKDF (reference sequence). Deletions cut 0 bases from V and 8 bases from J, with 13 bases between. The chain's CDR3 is CATSRDLPGEGYTF. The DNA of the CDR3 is TGTGCCACCAGCAGAGATTTGCCAGGGGAAGGCTACACCTTC. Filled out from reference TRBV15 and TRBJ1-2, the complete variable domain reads DAMVIQNPRYQVTQFGKPVTLSCSQTLNHNVMYWYQQKSSQAPKLLFHYYDKDFNNEADTPDNFQSRRPNTSFCFLDIRSPGLGDTAMYLCATSRDLPGEGYTFGSGTRLTVV.

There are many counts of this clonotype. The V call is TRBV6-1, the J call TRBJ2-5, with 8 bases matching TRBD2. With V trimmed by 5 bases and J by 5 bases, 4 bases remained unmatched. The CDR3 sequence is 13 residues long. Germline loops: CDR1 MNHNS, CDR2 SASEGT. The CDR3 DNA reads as TGTGCCAGCAGTAGGACTAGCTGGGAGACCCAGTACTTC. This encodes CASSRTSWETQYF.

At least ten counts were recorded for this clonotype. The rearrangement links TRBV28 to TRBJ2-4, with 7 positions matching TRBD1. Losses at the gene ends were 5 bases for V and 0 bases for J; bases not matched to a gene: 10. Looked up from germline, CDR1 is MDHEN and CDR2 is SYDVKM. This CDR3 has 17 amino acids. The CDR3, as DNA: TGTGCCAGCAGTATAACAGGGGCGAAGCTAGCCAAAAACATTCAGTACTTC. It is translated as CASSITGAKLAKNIQYF.